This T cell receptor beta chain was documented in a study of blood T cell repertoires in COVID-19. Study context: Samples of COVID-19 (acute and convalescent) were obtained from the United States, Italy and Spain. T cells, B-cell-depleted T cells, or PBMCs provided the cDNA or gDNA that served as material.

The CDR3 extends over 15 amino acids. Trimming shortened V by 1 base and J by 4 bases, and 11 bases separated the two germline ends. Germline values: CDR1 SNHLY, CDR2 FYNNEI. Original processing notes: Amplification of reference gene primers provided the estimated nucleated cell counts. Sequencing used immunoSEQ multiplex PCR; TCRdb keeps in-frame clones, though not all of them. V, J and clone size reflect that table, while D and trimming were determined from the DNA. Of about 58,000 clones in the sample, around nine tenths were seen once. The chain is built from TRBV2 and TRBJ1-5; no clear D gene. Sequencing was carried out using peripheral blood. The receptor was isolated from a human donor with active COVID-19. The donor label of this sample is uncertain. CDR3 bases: TGTGCCAGCAGTGAAGGAAGATCGGGAAATCAGCCCCAGCATTTT. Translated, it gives CASSEGRSGNQPQHF.